This TCR beta chain stems from a study of blood T cells in healthy people across ages. With 1 base removed from V and 3 bases from J, the gap between germline ends came to 10 bases. Germline V gene lookup returns CDR1 SGHTA and CDR2 FQGTGA. There are 15 residues in the CDR3. This clonotype was seen at least ten times. Using a J-beta primer mix together with a sample-barcoded 5' primer, a second PCR was run for about 6 to 11 cycles. TCRdb reanalysed the 5' RACE reads using MiXCR and keeps one entry per CDR3 protein. This table holds about 1.6 million distinct CDR3 sequences, around 35% found once. This receptor was identified in a woman in her 30s in good health. This sequence joins TRBV7-3 and TRBJ2-4, with TRBD2 as a possible D gene (5 bases). The sample comprised blood. CDR3 in DNA: TGTGCCAGCAGCTTAATATTAGCGAACAAAAACATTCAGTACTTC. This gives the protein CASSLILANKNIQYF.